The TCR beta chain described here comes from a study of cytomegalovirus exposure and HLA in healthy donors. General study findings and limits: Usually a TCR sequence was rare, but some public TCRs were found in many donors.

In the PCR, 60 Vbeta and 13 Jbeta primers were used. The repertoire was sequenced with immunoSEQ multiplex PCR; TCRdb's copy has only in-frame clones and lacks some. Among around 170,000 clones listed, 80% were seen once. As regards this clone: The antigen remains undetermined.

Germline assignment: CDR1 MRHNA and CDR2 SNTAGT. The CDR3 runs to 13 residues. The V gene lost 4 bases and the J gene lost 1 base, with 7 bases spanning the gap. Whereas donors were nominally healthy upon sampling, unrecorded immune exposures were probable. This sequence joins TRBV6-4 and TRBJ1-1; no reliable D call. The specimen sequenced was PBMCs. The TCR originated in a girl aged 5 to 17 in good health and CMV-seropositive. The CDR3 DNA is TGTGCCAGCAGTGCCGAGGGGAACACTGAAGCTTTCTTT. As protein: CASSAEGNTEAFF.